This is a list of T cell receptor beta chains from one sample in a study of blood T cell repertoires in COVID-19. Produced via immunoSEQ multiplex PCR; TCRdb's table is partial and in-frame only. The repertoire holds about 300,000 clones, with about 82% as singletons. The sequencing input was peripheral blood. The source is a woman aged 45-59 years with acute or convalescent COVID-19. Each CDR3 is given with its conserved first and last residue. D genes are given only for firm matches. A row's size may be missing; if present it is once, few, many or a size class.

J gene,V gene,D gene,clone size,CDR3 DNA,CDR3 protein
TRBJ2-7,TRBV29-1,TRBD1,.,TGCAGCGTAACATCGGACAGGGGAACCTACGAGCAGTACTTC,CSVTSDRGTYEQYF
TRBJ1-1,TRBV27,.,.,TGTGCCAGCAGTCATGGGGGGGCTTTGAACACTGAAGCTTTCTTT,CASSHGGALNTEAFF
TRBJ2-3,TRBV4-2,TRBD1,few,TGTGCCAGCAGCCAGGTACAGGGGGCCGGAGATACGCAGTATTTT,CASSQVQGAGDTQYF
TRBJ1-2,TRBV28,TRBD1,.,TGTGCCAGCAGTTTATATGGCTTGACAGGGGGGTACTATGGCTACACCTTC,CASSLYGLTGGYYGYTF
TRBJ1-3,TRBV11-2,.,.,TGTGCCAGCAGCTTAGCAGGGGCCACCATATATTTT,CASSLAGATIYF
TRBJ2-4,TRBV6-2/TRBV6-3,TRBD2,few,TGTGCCAGCAGTTACGGGACTATAACGGACATTCAGTACTTC,CASSYGTITDIQYF
TRBJ2-5,TRBV19,.,.,TGTGCCAGTACCAAAGGGGGGGGAGAAGAGACCCAGTACTTC,CASTKGGGEETQYF
TRBJ2-7,TRBV7-2,.,.,TGTGCCAGCAGCCAAACGGCCTACGAGCAGTACTTC,CASSQTAYEQYF
TRBJ2-1,TRBV28,TRBD2,once,TGTGCCAGCAGTTCCCCTCCTGCGACTAGCGGGCCGCGTGCGTTCTTC,CASSSPPATSGPRAFF
TRBJ2-1,TRBV15,.,.,TGTGCCACCAGCGCCTCAGGAAGCACGAGCTCCTACAATGAGCAGTTCTTC,CATSASGSTSSYNEQFF
TRBJ1-4,TRBV7-3,.,.,TGTGCCAGCATTGACCCTGGCAGGGCTAATGAAAAACTGTTTTTT,CASIDPGRANEKLFF